This T cell receptor beta chain was sequenced for a study of memory CD4+ T cells and cytomegalovirus serostatus. General study findings and limits: Each of 67 CMV-associated TCRbeta sequences occurred in one to five individuals. CMV serostatus prediction reached median AUC approximately 0.95, or 0.91 with US-trained model.

In regard to this clone: Antigen: not known.

Some clones are missing from TCRdb's copy, which holds only in-frame ones; the method was immunoSEQ multiplex PCR. The table shows approximately 92,000 clones, with about 80% occurring only once. The sort gate was single viable CD3+CD4+CD8-CD45RO+ cells for memory CD4+ T cells. Germline lookup yields CDR1 MDHEN and CDR2 SYDVKM. This CDR3 is 15 amino acids long. V lost 6 bases, J lost 8 bases, and 20 bases lay in between. The receptor was derived from an adult in good health and CMV-seropositive. The sequencing input was memory CD4+ T cells from blood. The chain uses TRBV28 and TRBJ2-1; D possibly corresponds to TRBD1 (6 bases). The CDR3 here is CASSPSGDGGDEQFF. CDR3 sequence (DNA): TGTGCCAGCAGCCCCTCAGGGGACGGTGGGGATGAGCAGTTCTTC. Full variable domain (outside the CDR3, taken from reference TRBV28 and TRBJ2-1): DVKVTQSSRYLVKRTGEKVFLECVQDMDHENMFWYRQDPGLGLRLIYFSYDVKMKEKGDIPEGYSVSREKKERFSLILESASTNQTSMYLCASSPSGDGGDEQFFGPGTRLTVL.